This T cell receptor beta chain was identified during a study of cytomegalovirus exposure and HLA in healthy donors (dated by TCRdb to the late 2010s). In the study overall: An earlier analysis of approximately 640 of the donors reported 250 to 300 Gb of sequence data and 120 million or so unique TCR beta sequences from 150 million to 200 million T cells. An early release that covered fewer than 750 HLA-typed donors contained approximately 300 gigabases of sequencing data and approximately 85 million unique TCR sequences. The genetic ancestry cluster associated with self-reported Caucasian donors included about 81% of the 300 to 400 genotyped donors. The study was designed to test whether signatures of past pathogen exposure could be identified by cataloging public T cell receptors. The T cell repertoires of some 700 subjects were profiled by immunosequencing and related to cytomegalovirus serostatus. Along with the roughly 710-subject first cohort, a separate validation cohort of around 110 different subjects was used. To predict cytomegalovirus infection status, the study combined high-throughput TCR immunosequencing, statistical association of individual TCRs with disease status, and machine learning. In a later analysis, previously published TCR beta repertoires from 550 to 700 donors were re-analyzed and high-resolution HLA genotyping was added so that TCR occurrence patterns could be studied. Rather than drawing on any new phenotypic data, the later analysis identified candidate immune exposures from TCR beta sequences and the way those sequences occurred across donors. An earlier analysis of 587 of the donors applied high-throughput TCR beta sequencing to assess whether each TCR beta V gene segment acted as functional or pseudogenic. Donor age, sex, ethnicity and CMV serostatus were compiled together with the repertoire data. Genome-wide SNP genotypes for about 60% of the roughly 670 donors were used in a later genetic analysis, which treated that subset as a discovery cohort. Every repertoire in the discovery cohort had been generated on one and the same sequencing platform. HLA typing covered class I and class II loci at four-digit resolution. The number of donors typed differed by locus, with 629-630 for A, B, C, DRB1 and DQB1, roughly 520 for DQA1, some 570 for DPA1, and some 470 for DPB1. A handful of DR-DQ haplotypes were handled as single units for association and clustering because linkage in the cohort was strong. Among a few hundred genotyped donors of the cohort, an average of around 240,000 unique TCR beta nucleotide sequences were sequenced per donor, approximately 20% of them non-productive. What the authors observed across the whole study: Roughly uniform sequencing depth across donors was assumed in presence/absence analyses, although this assumption may not hold. In a later analysis, the rate of TCR association differed among HLA loci, with DRB1 alleles having the most associated TCRs and HLA-C alleles having the fewest. Across donors, most TCR sequences were observed very rarely, whereas some public TCRs were present in many individuals. Most CMV-associated TCR beta chains appeared to be HLA-restricted in a later analysis, and the HLA associations seemed to be driven largely by CMV exposure. The study gave a list of around 170 TCR beta chains associated with cytomegalovirus. When HLA alleles, especially DR and DQ, strongly co-occurred, attributing TCR associations to individual alleles was difficult. Linkage disequilibrium might explain the correlated functional status among segregating V segments, but an unknown experimental factor could not be excluded. A few of the identified cytomegalovirus-associated TCR beta chains were confirmed in vitro to be specific for cytomegalovirus antigens. Some IMGT-functional V segments, including TRBV6-2 and TRBV6-3, could not be told apart with the 87-base-pair reads, so those segments were excluded. A later analysis reported that several top co-occurrence clusters appeared linked to parvovirus B19, influenza, CMV and Epstein-Barr virus. It was suggested by the authors that the approach could potentially be generalized to other disease states and immunological phenotypes. Broadly in line with IMGT annotations, most TCR beta V segments showed up in productive rearrangements about 87% or about 30% of the time in an earlier analysis of several hundred of the donors. Cytomegalovirus status was reported to be diagnosed by the classifier with high specificity and sensitivity in both the original and validation cohorts. Specific HLA alleles were associated with 16,951 TCR beta sequences at a false discovery rate of 0.05 in a later analysis. Because HLA typing was unavailable for some donors at each locus, only the typed subset was used in association tests. A cluster of highly shared sequence variants was judged likely to be a technical artifact of the sequencing pipeline. Because counts were too low, some 16 rarely observed V segments, including chromosome 9 orphons, were excluded from the earlier analysis of a few hundred of the donors. An association between a missense DCLRE1C variant and V-gene and J-gene trimming of TCR beta chains was found in a later genetic analysis and replicated in an independent cohort. A further reported finding was that TCR beta sequences accurately predicted the HLA-A and HLA-B alleles for most subjects in the first cohort. A later analysis found that HLA-associated TCR beta chains were more clonally expanded and had lower generation probabilities than equally common non-associated chains. In a later genetic analysis, fewer N-insertions in productive TCRs were reported among donors in an Asian-associated ancestry cluster than the roughly 700-donor mean. Immune exposure information for the cohort was limited to CMV serostatus. This cohort had only TCR beta chains sequenced, and the lack of alpha or paired-chain data limited which features could be detected.

The cohort comprised some 700 healthy bone marrow donors. At the time of sampling, every cohort member was nominally healthy, though immune exposures that went unrecorded were likely present. The donor tested CMV seronegative, placing the donor among the approximately 400 seronegative members of the cohort. Every donor gave a peripheral blood sample, and the peripheral blood mononuclear cells from that sample were used for TCR beta sequencing. The Qiagen DNeasy Blood Extraction Kit was used to extract genomic DNA from the blood cell samples. The library was built by means of the immunoSEQ multiplex PCR assay. For the multiplex PCR, a mixture combining 60 forward primers for TCR Vbeta segments and 13 reverse primers for TCR Jbeta segments was used. Amplification of the CDR3 region of rearranged TCR beta genes was performed with a multiplex PCR assay on genomic DNA. Amplified TCR beta libraries were sequenced as 87-base-pair reads on the Illumina HiSeq System. The source study handled its data this way. A later analysis counted tens of millions of unique TCR beta chains across the approximately 700 repertoires, and 10 million to 11 million of these chains were shared by at least two donors. Raw reads were error-corrected and collapsed into unique sequences with a nearest-neighbor algorithm that merged closely related sequences to remove PCR and sequencing errors. V, D and J gene segments were assigned by aligning CDR3 sequences to IMGT reference sequences. For a sequence to be retained, at least a six-nucleotide match to both a V gene segment and a J gene segment was required. Rearrangements were classified as productive when the CDR3 lacked stop codons and remained in frame with V and J, and all other rearrangements were classified as non-productive. Following IMGT convention, CDR3 was defined as the stretch from the second conserved V-encoded cysteine up to the conserved J-encoded phenylalanine. Sequences without an unambiguous match to a single V gene segment were excluded from the earlier analysis of 450 to 750 of the donors. In an earlier analysis of almost 600 of the donors, a V segment was called functional when productive rearrangements were above 56.7%, and segregating when the standard deviation between donors exceeded 5%. To diagnose cytomegalovirus status from the catalog of TCR beta chain sequences, a statistical classification framework was built. In a later analysis, V and J genes were assigned by comparing TCR nucleotide sequences against IMGT/GENE-DB human TR gene sequences. The TCRdist pipeline was used in a later analysis to assign CDR3 sequences and most-parsimonious VDJ recombination scenarios. In a later analysis, each TCR beta chain was defined by its CDR3 amino acid sequence together with its V-gene family, and reads lacking a unique V-gene family were excluded. A later analysis removed 592 highly shared, low-generation-probability nucleotide sequences to deal with suspected cross-contamination and a sequencing artifact. In a later analysis, a clonal expansion index was calculated for each public chain from normalized within-repertoire ranks of inferred template counts. In a later analysis, generation probabilities were computed with a VDJ recombination model fitted to out-of-frame rearrangements, and the resulting probabilities were checked against IGoR. In a later analysis, TCR-TCR, TCR-HLA and TCR-CMV co-occurrence was scored with hypergeometric tests, and a repertoire-size bias correction was applied to TCR pairs. False discovery rates were estimated in a later analysis by permuting HLA or CMV assignments 20 times. In a later analysis, co-occurring TCRs were grouped with DBSCAN, and TCRdist sequence similarity was added when clustering was performed within HLA-allele-positive subsets. Co-occurrence clustering excluded repertoires with fewer than 30,000 or more than 120,000 public chains, plus five with anomalous nucleotide sharing. TCRdb carries this immuneACCESS record with in-frame sequences only. Its versions omit some clonotypes, under half of them owing to an unresolved V gene in the studies checked, with the rest unexplained. That table supplies the V and J calls and clone size; D and trimming were determined from the DNA. The sample table records 210,000 or so clones; around 84% of these occur just once. The top ten clonotypes cover 0.2% to 0.25% of the sample.

To note about this clone: It has no known antigen specificity. Per-nucleotide qualities are absent, and no much larger clonotype sits a single base away.

The CDR3 measures 15 amino acids from cysteine to phenylalanine. Here the CDR3 DNA is all that survives: 45 bases in frame from base 1. CDR1 is given as SGHVS and CDR2 as FQNEAQ, both from the germline V gene. V is shortened by 1 base, J by 7 bases, and the region joining them spans 16 bases. The chain is assembled from TRBV7-8 and TRBJ2-5; TRBD2 is perhaps the D gene, given 6 matching bases. The sequenced sample consisted of PBMCs. The origin of this receptor is a girl aged 2-10 years in good health and CMV-seronegative. The DNA sequence follows: TGTGCCAGCAGCTTAGTAGGTGGAGACGGGGGGACCCAGTACTTC. It encodes CASSLVGGDGGTQYF. Supplemented by the reference TRBV7-8 and TRBJ2-5 proteins around the CDR3, the complete variable domain is GAGVSQSPRYKVAKRGQDVALRCDPISGHVSLFWYQQALGQGPEFLTYFQNEAQLDKSGLPSDRFFAERPEGSVSTLKIQRTQQEDSAVYLCASSLVGGDGGTQYFGPGTRLLVL.